This TCR beta chain was obtained from a study of cytomegalovirus exposure and HLA in healthy donors. On this clone: Its antigen is as yet unknown.

The CDR3 totals 16 residues. V was pared by 3 bases and J by 5 bases, with 17 bases between. Germline CDR1 and CDR2: KGHSH and LQKENI. General study points: Within an earlier analysis, most TCR beta V segments proved productive either about 87% or about 30% of the time.

Primers included in the PCR were 60 Vbeta and 13 Jbeta primers. TCRdb's table, derived via immunoSEQ multiplex PCR, lists solely in-frame clones and lacks some. Of about 200,000 clones in the sample, 80% to 90% were seen once. This sequence was found in a man aged 25 to 40 in good health and CMV-seronegative. What was sequenced was PBMCs. J is TRBJ1-5 and V is TRBV18, with no clear D. For the CDR3, the DNA is TGTGCCAGCTCACCTAAGGGCCGAGGGCTGGATCAGCCCCAGCATTTT. This sequence encodes CASSPKGRGLDQPQHF.